This TCR beta chain was retrieved from a study of blood T cell repertoires in COVID-19. Whole-study context: The United States, Italy and Spain supplied acute and convalescent COVID-19 samples.

Recruited during active infection, patients (from Seattle) were subsequently followed longitudinally. As processed by the authors: Estimation of nucleated cell counts was performed using reference gene primer amplification. Sequenced by immunoSEQ multiplex PCR; TCRdb stores in-frame clones only, minus some. V and J calls plus clone size are reproduced from that table; the DNA served to infer D and trimming. The sample includes 130,000 to 150,000 clones, approximately 83% of them seen just once. The CDR3 runs 16 residues. CDR1 SGHNT and CDR2 YYREEE come from the germline V gene (reference sequence). J lost 5 bases, V lost 6 bases, and 10 bases had no gene match.

The TCR sequence derives from a woman aged 60 to 75 with COVID-19, enrolled during active disease. The chain links TRBV5-4 to TRBJ2-3, with 12 bases that match TRBD2. Sequences were obtained from peripheral blood. CDR3 DNA: TGTGCCAGCAATCCTACTAGCGGGGGGTCTATAGATACGCAGTATTTT. Its protein product is CASNPTSGGSIDTQYF.